Listed below are T cell receptor beta chains from one sample, sequenced in a study of T cells in Graves' hyperthyroidism and ophthalmopathy. TCRdb recomputed calls from the multiplex PCR reads with MiXCR, one row per CDR3 protein. The sample holds hundreds of thousands of distinct CDR3 sequences, 16% seen once. Material for sequencing was blood. Receptors were obtained from a young woman with Graves' hyperthyroidism. CDR3s include the opening cysteine and the closing phenylalanine or tryptophan. Fields, in order: D gene, J gene, V gene, clone size, CDR3 protein, CDR3 DNA. A D gene is named only where the DNA matches it firmly. Size is stated for part of the rows, as once, few or many counts, or as a class when the clone is expanded.

NA | TRBJ2-3 | TRBV12-5 | NA | CASGLGRTGTDTQYF | TGTGCTAGTGGTTTGGGTCGGACAGGCACAGATACGCAGTATTTT
NA | TRBJ2-5 | TRBV28 | many | CASTREAGLEKETQYF | TGTGCCAGCACCCGAGAGGCGGGACTGGAAAAAGAGACCCAGTACTTC
NA | TRBJ2-1 | TRBV7-2 | NA | CASSFISVGDEQFF | TGTGCCAGCAGCTTCATCTCCGTAGGCGATGAGCAGTTCTTC
TRBD1 | TRBJ2-2 | TRBV7-9 | few | CASSRTGGLNTGELFF | TGTGCCAGCAGTCGGACAGGGGGCCTGAACACCGGGGAGCTGTTTTTT
NA | TRBJ2-1 | TRBV18 | many | CASSPSPSYEQFF | TGTGCCAGCTCACCCTCCCCTTCCTACGAGCAGTTCTTC
TRBD1 | TRBJ2-5 | TRBV7-6 | many | CASSRGQVETQYF | TGTGCCAGCAGCCGAGGACAGGTCGAGACCCAGTACTTC
NA | TRBJ2-1 | TRBV11-2 | few | CASSLALPYNEQFF | TGTGCCAGCAGCTTAGCCCTCCCCTACAATGAGCAGTTCTTC
NA | TRBJ1-4 | TRBV6-2/TRBV6-3 | NA | CASSLRQALSEKLFF | TGTGCCAGCAGTTTACGACAGGCTCTTAGTGAAAAACTGTTTTTT
NA | TRBJ2-1 | TRBV5-1 | few | CASVSFPGGSLEQFF | TGCGCCAGCGTGTCGTTCCCAGGGGGGTCTCTAGAGCAGTTCTTC
NA | TRBJ1-5 | TRBV19 | few | CASKRGNQPQHF | TGTGCCAGTAAGAGGGGCAATCAGCCCCAGCATTTT
NA | TRBJ1-5 | TRBV19 | NA | CASKAGFWNQPQHF | TGTGCCAGTAAGGCAGGGTTTTGGAATCAGCCCCAGCATTTT
TRBD2 | TRBJ2-3 | TRBV19 | few | CASSMPSRGRAEDTQCF | TGTGCCAGTAGTATGCCGTCGAGAGGGAGGGCCGAAGATACGCAGTGTTTT
TRBD1 | TRBJ2-5 | TRBV28 | few | CASSFRGPGETQYF | TGTGCCAGCAGTTTTAGGGGGCCGGGCGAGACCCAGTACTTC
NA | TRBJ1-5 | TRBV19 | NA | CASSIKNQPQHF | TGTGCCAGTAGTATAAAAAATCAGCCCCAGCATTTT
NA | TRBJ2-7 | TRBV27 | NA | CASSLVAGFYEQYF | TGTGCCAGCAGTTTGGTTGCCGGGTTTTACGAGCAGTACTTC
NA | TRBJ2-7 | TRBV7-9 | many | CASSLATRAYEQYF | TGTGCCAGCAGCTTAGCGACCAGAGCCTACGAGCAGTACTTC
NA | TRBJ1-5 | TRBV28 | many | CASSLQTRIGNQPQHF | TGTGCCAGCAGTCTACAGACGAGGATCGGCAATCAGCCCCAGCATTTT
NA | TRBJ1-2 | TRBV6-1 | many | CASRPSGNYGYTF | TGTGCCAGCAGGCCCTCGGGGAACTATGGCTACACCTTC
NA | TRBJ2-1 | TRBV12-3/TRBV12-4 | many | CASSANRRFHNEQFF | TGTGCCAGCAGTGCCAACAGGCGATTCCACAATGAGCAGTTCTTC
TRBD2 | TRBJ2-5 | TRBV2 | many | CAGSGGLAGEKEMKTQYF | TGTGCCGGCAGTGGCGGACTAGCGGGGGAAAAGGAGATGAAGACCCAGTACTTC
NA | TRBJ1-1 | TRBV12-3/TRBV12-4 | many | CASSPDGGWYTEAFF | TGTGCCAGCAGTCCCGACGGGGGGTGGTACACTGAAGCTTTCTTT
NA | TRBJ2-7 | TRBV15 | NA | CATSRDAGKADEQYF | TGTGCCACCAGCAGAGATGCAGGGAAGGCGGACGAGCAGTACTTC
TRBD2 | TRBJ2-7 | TRBV12-3/TRBV12-4 | many | CASSLDLAGVPHEQYF | TGTGCCAGCAGTTTAGACCTAGCGGGGGTCCCCCACGAGCAGTACTTC
NA | TRBJ1-6 | TRBV6-1 | few | CASIPGSSYNSPLHF | TGTGCCAGCATCCCAGGGAGCTCCTATAATTCACCCCTCCACTTT
NA | TRBJ1-2 | TRBV12-3/TRBV12-4 | many | CASSTQRFYGYTF | TGTGCCAGCAGTACACAGCGCTTCTATGGCTACACCTTC
NA | TRBJ1-1 | TRBV25-1 | few | CASSDRERNTEAFF | TGTGCCAGCAGTGACAGGGAAAGGAACACTGAAGCTTTCTTT
NA | TRBJ2-1 | TRBV15 | few | CATSRDWGYNEQFF | TGTGCCACCAGCAGAGATTGGGGCTACAATGAGCAGTTCTTC
NA | TRBJ2-3 | TRBV3-1 | many | CASSQSVTDTQYF | TGTGCCAGCAGCCAATCGGTGACAGATACGCAGTATTTT
NA | TRBJ2-1 | TRBV3-1 | many | CASSQSHEQFF | TGTGCCAGCAGCCAAAGTCATGAGCAGTTCTTC
NA | TRBJ1-1 | TRBV9 | few | CASSVVGNMNTEAFF | TGTGCCAGCAGCGTAGTCGGAAACATGAACACTGAAGCTTTCTTT
NA | TRBJ1-1 | TRBV20-1 | many | CSARGPSTEAFF | TGCAGTGCTAGAGGGCCGTCCACTGAAGCTTTCTTT
TRBD2 | TRBJ2-7 | TRBV13 | many | CASSLRSWTSEGEQYF | TGTGCCAGCAGCTTAAGATCCTGGACTAGTGAGGGCGAGCAGTACTTC
TRBD1 | TRBJ1-4 | TRBV3-1 | NA | CAGNNRGNEKLFF | TGTGCCGGCAATAACAGGGGAAATGAAAAACTGTTTTTT
NA | TRBJ1-5 | TRBV28 | few | CASSPTWIQPQHF | TGTGCCAGCAGTCCTACATGGATCCAGCCCCAGCATTTT
TRBD1 | TRBJ1-5 | TRBV20-1 | NA | CSAGDSHQPQHF | TGCAGTGCTGGGGACAGCCACCAGCCCCAGCATTTT
NA | TRBJ2-2 | TRBV11-2 | many | CASSLEAYGGELFF | TGTGCCAGCAGCTTAGAGGCGTACGGCGGGGAGCTGTTTTTT
NA | TRBJ2-7 | TRBV12-3/TRBV12-4 | many | CASSRAGSSYEQYF | TGTGCCAGCAGTAGGGCCGGGAGCTCCTACGAGCAGTACTTC
NA | TRBJ1-1 | TRBV29-1 | NA | CVVIRRGRVNTEAFF | TGCGTAGTAATTCGTCGGGGACGGGTAAACACTGAAGCTTTCTTT
TRBD2 | TRBJ2-3 | TRBV28 | many | CASSLAGLAGGPDTQYF | TGTGCCAGCAGTTTAGCGGGACTAGCGGGAGGGCCAGATACGCAGTATTTT
TRBD2 | TRBJ2-3 | TRBV20-1 | many | CSAIAGGSTDTQYF | TGCAGTGCAATAGCGGGGGGGAGCACAGATACGCAGTATTTT
NA | TRBJ1-6 | TRBV2 | NA | CASSPPPRGSPLHF | TGTGCCAGCAGCCCCCCACCCAGGGGTTCACCCCTCCACTTT
TRBD1 | TRBJ2-7 | TRBV30 | many | CAWSFRQGYEQYF | TGTGCCTGGAGTTTTAGACAGGGCTACGAGCAGTACTTC
NA | TRBJ2-7 | TRBV3-1 | many | CASSQGVYEQYF | TGTGCCAGCAGCCAAGGGGTCTACGAGCAGTACTTC
TRBD1 | TRBJ1-4 | TRBV28 | many | CASSTSGTGYEKLFF | TGTGCCAGCAGTACCTCCGGGACAGGGTATGAAAAACTGTTTTTT
TRBD2 | TRBJ2-1 | TRBV9 | NA | CASSADGGRGTYNEQFF | TGTGCCAGCAGCGCAGACGGCGGGAGGGGTACCTACAATGAGCAGTTCTTC
NA | TRBJ2-2 | TRBV6-5 | many | CASSYSQAFTGELFF | TGTGCCAGCAGTTACTCACAGGCGTTCACCGGGGAGCTGTTTTTT
TRBD1 | TRBJ1-2 | TRBV5-6 | few | CASSFDRVDYGYTF | TGTGCCAGCAGCTTTGACAGGGTGGACTATGGCTACACCTTC
NA | TRBJ2-5 | TRBV4-1 | NA | CASSQEGRETQYF | TGCGCCAGCAGCCAAGAGGGCCGAGAGACCCAGTACTTC
NA | TRBJ2-7 | TRBV5-1 | few | CASSFEGMSYEQYF | TGCGCCAGCAGTTTTGAGGGGATGTCCTACGAGCAGTACTTC
NA | TRBJ2-6 | TRBV19 | NA | CASSTIGSGANVLTF | TGTGCCAGTAGTACAATCGGTTCTGGGGCCAACGTCCTGACTTTC
TRBD1 | TRBJ2-3 | TRBV11-2 | NA | CASSLADRGHVDTQYF | TGTGCCAGCAGCTTAGCGGACAGGGGACATGTGGATACGCAGTATTTT
NA | TRBJ1-5 | TRBV25-1 | NA | CASSDTGPDQPQHF | TGTGCCAGCAGTGATACGGGCCCGGATCAGCCCCAGCATTTT
NA | TRBJ2-2 | TRBV19 | NA | CASSTSGRANTGELFF | TGTGCCAGTAGTACCTCGGGCAGGGCGAACACCGGGGAGCTGTTTTTT
NA | TRBJ1-1 | TRBV20-1 | many | CSAGRTINTEAFF | TGCAGTGCGGGACGGACGATAAACACTGAAGCTTTCTTT
TRBD1 | TRBJ2-7 | TRBV15 | NA | CATRTGGDYEQYF | TGTGCCACCAGGACAGGGGGTGACTACGAGCAGTACTTC
TRBD2 | TRBJ2-5 | TRBV20-1 | many | CSAPQTRTSVSETQYF | TGCAGTGCCCCCCAAACGCGGACTAGCGTATCGGAGACCCAGTACTTC
NA | TRBJ2-7 | TRBV7-8 | many | CASSPGPYSYEQYF | TGTGCCAGCAGCCCGGGACCTTACTCCTACGAGCAGTACTTC
TRBD2 | TRBJ2-7 | TRBV6-6 | NA | CASSYSSLAGGPYEQYF | TGTGCCAGCAGTTACTCTTCACTAGCGGGAGGGCCCTACGAGCAGTACTTC
NA | TRBJ2-6 | TRBV5-8 | few | CASSLALNSGANVLTF | TGTGCCAGCAGCTTGGCCTTGAACTCTGGGGCCAACGTCCTGACTTTC
TRBD2 | TRBJ2-7 | TRBV18 | NA | CASSPTGLAGGYEQYF | TGTGCCAGCTCACCGACCGGCCTAGCGGGGGGCTACGAGCAGTACTTC